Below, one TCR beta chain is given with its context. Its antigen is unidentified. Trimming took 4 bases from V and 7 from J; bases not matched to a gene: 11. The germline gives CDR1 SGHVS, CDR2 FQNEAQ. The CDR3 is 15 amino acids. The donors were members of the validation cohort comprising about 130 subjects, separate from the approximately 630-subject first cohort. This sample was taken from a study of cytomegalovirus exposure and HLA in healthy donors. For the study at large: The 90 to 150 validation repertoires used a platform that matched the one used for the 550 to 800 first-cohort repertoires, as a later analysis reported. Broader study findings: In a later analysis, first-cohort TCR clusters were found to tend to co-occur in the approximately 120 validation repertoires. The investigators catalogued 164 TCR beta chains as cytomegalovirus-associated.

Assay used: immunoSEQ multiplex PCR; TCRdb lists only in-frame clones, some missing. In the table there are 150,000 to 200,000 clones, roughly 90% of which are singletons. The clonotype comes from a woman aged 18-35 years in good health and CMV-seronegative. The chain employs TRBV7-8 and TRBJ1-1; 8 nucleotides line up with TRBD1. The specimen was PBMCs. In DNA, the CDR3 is TGTGCCAGCAGCTCGTCACCAGGGGGCGCGGATGAAGCTTTCTTT. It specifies CASSSSPGGADEAFF.